These 27 T cell receptor beta chains originate from one sample sequenced in a study of sequential checkpoint blockade in melanoma (dated by TCRdb to between 2018 and 2021). The sample's treatment or condition label, decoded: randomized to nivolumab then ipilimumab (arm A) or the reverse (arm B). Library creation used the immunoSEQ multiplex PCR assay. TCRdb stores this immuneACCESS table with in-frame sequences only. Part of the clones is absent; in the studies checked, under half of the shortfall reflects unresolved V genes, and no reason is known for the rest. The sample has some 18,000 clones on record, 80% of them singletons. The ten largest account for 12% of the sample. Sequenced here: CD8+ T cells sorted from blood (inferred from file names), sampled from a patient given nivolumab and ipilimumab in sequence. These receptors all stem from a human donor with melanoma.

The V and J genes are TRBV19 and TRBJ1-1, with D perhaps TRBD1 (5 bases). The germline V gene has CDR1 LNHDA and CDR2 SQIVND (reference sequence). CDR3 length: 11 residues. Trimming took 10 bases from V and 7 from J, leaving 13 bases between them. In DNA form, the CDR3 reads TGTGCCACCGCTACAGGTAATGAAGCTTTCTTT. Translation: CATATGNEAFF.

This clone has only a few counts. The V and J genes are TRBV2 and TRBJ1-3; maybe TRBD1 (6 bases). Trimming cost V 3 bases and J 0 bases, with 12 bases left between them. The CDR3 loop spans 16 amino acids. In germline, CDR1 is SNHLY, CDR2 FYNNEI. The CDR3 reads CASSDPGQHSGNTIYF. DNA for the CDR3: TGTGCCAGCAGTGACCCAGGACAGCACTCTGGAAACACCATATATTTT. Together with reference TRBV2 and TRBJ1-3, the CDR3 gives the full variable domain: EPEVTQTPSHQVTQMGQEVILRCVPISNHLYFYWYRQILGQKVEFLVSFYNNEISEKSEIFDDQFSVERPDGSNFTLKIRSTKLEDSAMYFCASSDPGQHSGNTIYFGEGSWLTVV.

The rearrangement links TRBV15 to TRBJ2-1; tentatively, D is TRBD1 (6 bases). Germline V gene data show CDR1 as LNHNV and CDR2 as YYDKDF (reference sequence). Trimming stripped 5 bases from V and 7 bases from J, with 12 bases between. The CDR3 totals 13 residues. CDR3 sequence (DNA): TGTGCCACCAGCTCTACAGGGTTTAATGAGCAGTTCTTC. It encodes CATSSTGFNEQFF. The whole variable domain, remainder taken from reference TRBV15 and TRBJ2-1, is DAMVIQNPRYQVTQFGKPVTLSCSQTLNHNVMYWYQQKSSQAPKLLFHYYDKDFNNEADTPDNFQSRRPNTSFCFLDIRSPGLGDTAMYLCATSSTGFNEQFFGPGTRLTVL.

The rearrangement links TRBV15 to TRBJ1-5; TRBD1 is a possible D gene (5 bases). Between the trimmed V and J ends, which lost 5 bases and 5 bases, there was a span of 10 bases. The CDR3 contains 13 residues. From germline, CDR1 is LNHNV and CDR2 YYDKDF (reference sequence). CDR3 amino acids: CATSAGRDQPQHF. The CDR3 region has the DNA TGTGCCACCAGCGCCGGCAGGGATCAGCCCCAGCATTTT.

As DNA, the CDR3 is TGTGTCAGAAGCTTAGAGGGGTGGGCAATCCGCTCCTACGAGCAGTACTTC. Residues: CVRSLEGWAIRSYEQYF. The rearrangement uses TRBV7-5 and TRBJ2-7; the D call in the table, TRBD1, was not verified against the DNA. TRBV7-5 corresponds to a pseudogene. This CDR3 is built from 17 residues.

The chain uses TRBV7-9 and TRBJ1-2; D ambiguous. V was cut by 1 base and J by 0 bases, with 9 bases left in between. The germline gives CDR1 SEHNR, CDR2 FQNEAQ (reference sequence). The CDR3 length is 15 residues. This CDR3 is CASSLVLPTNYGYTF. In DNA form, the CDR3 reads TGTGCCAGCAGCTTAGTTTTACCTACTAACTATGGCTACACCTTC.

The chain combines TRBV4-2 with TRBJ1-3; unclear D gene. Trimming removed 1 base at V and 0 bases at J, with 7 bases between. Germline CDR1 is LGHNA and CDR2 is YNFKEQ. This CDR3 has 15 amino acids. CDR3 region: CASSQVESSGNTIYF. The CDR3 region has the DNA TGTGCCAGCAGCCAAGTCGAGAGCTCTGGAAACACCATATATTTT.

The CDR3 region is CASSDTGIYGYTF. Here the CDR3 DNA reads TGTGCCAGCAGCGACACAGGGATCTATGGCTACACCTTC. The chain uses TRBV11-2 and TRBJ1-2, with D perhaps TRBD1 (6 bases). The ends were cut back, 5 bases at V and 4 bases at J, with 11 bases in the middle. Germline assignment: CDR1 SGHAT and CDR2 FQNNGV. The length of the CDR3 is 13 residues.

This chain links TRBV15 with TRBJ2-6, with D hard to call. V was shortened by 5 bases and J by 0 bases, with 14 bases between the two germline ends. Germline V gene data show CDR1 as LNHNV and CDR2 as YYDKDF (reference sequence). The CDR3 totals 17 residues. The CDR3 reads CATSSDGPLSGANVLTF. The CDR3 DNA is TGTGCCACCAGCTCCGATGGGCCCCTCTCTGGGGCCAACGTCCTGACTTTC.

V gene TRBV5-4 combines with J gene TRBJ1-2; D is unresolved. Germline V gives CDR1 SGHNT, CDR2 YYREEE (reference sequence). The CDR3 is 12 residues long. V lost 4 bases and J 8 bases, leaving 12 bases between the germline ends. In nucleotides, the CDR3 is TGTGCCAGCAGCCCCGGCCTCGGGGGCTACACCTTC. It is translated as CASSPGLGGYTF.

V and J are TRBV29-1 and TRBJ1-3, with D hard to call. This CDR3 is built from 11 residues. Germline CDR1 SQVTM, CDR2 ANQGSEA. Trimming took off 5 bases at V and 5 bases at J, with 7 bases between the two ends. The CDR3 loop is CSVTTRNTIYF. In DNA form, the CDR3 reads TGCAGCGTTACAACAAGAAACACCATATATTTT.

V is TRBV14 and J is TRBJ2-7, with TRBD2 as a possible D gene (5 bases). Per the germline V gene, CDR1 is SGHDN and CDR2 is FVKESK. V gave up 4 bases and J gave up 0 bases, with 10 bases separating them. The CDR3 contains 14 residues. The DNA of the CDR3 is TGTGCCAGCAGCCCGTACGGAGGCTCCTACGAGCAGTACTTC. It translates to CASSPYGGSYEQYF.

V and J are TRBV4-3 and TRBJ1-2; D perhaps matches TRBD1 (5 bases). CDR1 is LGHNA and CDR2 is YSLEER in the germline V gene. With 0 bases removed from V and 6 bases from J, the gap between germline ends came to 14 bases. This CDR3 has 15 residues. The CDR3 nucleotides are TGCGCCAGCAGCCAAGATAAGCAGGGCGTTGATGGCTACACCTTC. Residues: CASSQDKQGVDGYTF.

This chain uses TRBV7-9 with TRBJ2-7; D perhaps matches TRBD1 (6 bases). The germline V gene encodes CDR1 SEHNR and CDR2 FQNEAQ (reference sequence). V lost 5 bases to trimming and J lost 1 base, with 12 bases between them. There are 14 residues in the CDR3. In DNA, the CDR3 is TGTGCCAGCAGCCCACGGGACAAATCCTACGAGCAGTACTTC. It yields the protein CASSPRDKSYEQYF.

J is TRBJ2-7 and V is TRBV10-3, with a possible D match to TRBD2 (6 bases). Germline loops: CDR1 ENHRY, CDR2 SYGVKD. V lost 8 bases to trimming and J lost 2 bases, with 16 bases between them. There are 14 residues in the CDR3. In DNA form, the CDR3 reads TGTGCCATCGGAGGACCGGGGGTGGCCTACGAGCAGTACTTC. It encodes CAIGGPGVAYEQYF.

V gene TRBV11-2 combines with J gene TRBJ2-5; a weak D match, TRBD1 (6 bases). The J call may be incorrect, as the DNA end agrees better with TRBJ2-7. CDR1 SGHAT and CDR2 FQNNGV come from the germline V gene. The CDR3 loop spans 15 amino acids. The DNA for the CDR3 is TGTGCCAGCAGCCTGGGGACAACTAACTACTACGAGCAGTACTTC. Translating it yields CASSLGTTNYYEQYF.

This clone was observed once. This chain uses TRBV19 with TRBJ1-5; TRBD1 agrees at 8 bases. This CDR3 has 16 amino acids. Trimming took 1 base from V and 9 from J; bases not matched to a gene: 11. Germline V gene sequence: CDR1 LNHDA, CDR2 SQIVND (reference sequence). CDR3 amino acids: CASSIVGQGLQGPQHF. The CDR3 DNA reads TGTGCCAGTAGTATAGTCGGACAGGGTCTTCAAGGGCCCCAGCATTTT. Using reference TRBV19 and TRBJ1-5 for the parts outside the CDR3, the full variable domain is DGGITQSPKYLFRKEGQNVTLSCEQNLNHDAMYWYRQDPGQGLRLIYYSQIVNDFQKGDIAEGYSVSREKKESFPLTVTSAQKNPTAFYLCASSIVGQGLQGPQHFGDGTRLSIL.

The CDR3 loop is CASSSRPAGVETQYF. CDR3 coding DNA: TGCGCCAGCAGCTCCCGCCCCGCGGGAGTCGAGACCCAGTACTTC. The J gene is TRBJ2-5, the V gene TRBV5-1, with TRBD2 matching over 7 bases. Germline assignment: CDR1 SGHRS and CDR2 YFSETQ. With 3 bases clipped from V and 5 bases from J, the junction kept 10 bases outside the gene matches. The CDR3 loop spans 15 amino acids. The entire variable domain, with the rest obtained from reference TRBV5-1 and TRBJ2-5, is as follows: KAGVTQTPRYLIKTRGQQVTLSCSPISGHRSVSWYQQTPGQGLQFLFEYFSETQRNKGNFPGRFSGRQFSNSRSEMNVSTLELGDSALYLCASSSRPAGVETQYFGPGTRLLVL.

The V and J genes are TRBV4-3 and TRBJ2-7, with TRBD1 matching over 7 bases. The CDR3 spans 15 residues. V was pared by 1 base and J by 2 bases, with 5 bases of the junction left unmatched. Germline CDR1 LGHNA, CDR2 YSLEER. The DNA for the CDR3 is TGCGCCAGCAGCCAAGGCTCCGGGACAGCCTACGAGCAGTACTTC. This codes for CASSQGSGTAYEQYF.

The rearrangement uses TRBV5-4 and TRBJ2-7; 9 bases are a match to TRBD2. J gave up 0 bases and V 4 bases, and 5 bases lay outside the gene matches. Germline values: CDR1 SGHNT, CDR2 YYREEE (reference sequence). The CDR3 consists of 15 residues. The chain's CDR3 is CASSGQRGASYEQYF. In DNA, the CDR3 is TGTGCCAGCAGCGGGCAGCGGGGGGCCTCCTACGAGCAGTACTTC.

The chain couples TRBV29-1 to TRBJ2-7, with D possibly being TRBD1 (5 bases). V shed 2 bases and J shed 4 bases, with 15 bases lying between them. CDR1 is SQVTM, CDR2 ANQGSEA, per germline. The CDR3 has 14 amino acids. DNA for the CDR3: TGCAGCGTTGAACTTCGGCAGGGTGGATACGAGCAGTACTTC. Amino acids: CSVELRQGGYEQYF.

The V gene is TRBV7-3, the J gene TRBJ2-7; TRBD1 is a possible D gene (6 bases). Trimming cost V 6 bases and J 1 base, with 10 bases left between them. In germline, CDR1 is SGHTA, CDR2 FQGTGA. The CDR3 is 13 amino acids. The CDR3 region has the DNA TGTGCCAGCAGTTTCGACAGGTCCTACGAGCAGTACTTC. This encodes CASSFDRSYEQYF.

This clone was seen a handful of times. V usage is TRBV5-1 and J usage is TRBJ2-7, with a tentative D call TRBD1 (5 bases). This CDR3 has 14 residues. V lost 0 bases and J 1 base, leaving 8 bases between the germline ends. Germline CDR1 is SGHRS and CDR2 is YFSETQ. DNA for the CDR3: TGCGCCAGCAGCTTGGAGGGGTTATCCTACGAGCAGTACTTC. This gives the protein CASSLEGLSYEQYF.

The V and J genes are TRBV6-4 and TRBJ2-7; D is ambiguous. Looked up from germline, CDR1 is MRHNA and CDR2 is SNTAGT. V lost 8 bases to trimming and J lost 5 bases, with 16 bases between them. CDR3 length: 13 residues. CDR3 in DNA: TGTGCCAGCCTCTTCGGTAGCATCCACGAGCAGTACTTC. This codes for CASLFGSIHEQYF.

The chain carries TRBV6-4 and TRBJ1-2; no clear D gene. V was cut by 5 bases and J by 4 bases, with 14 bases left in between. Germline values: CDR1 MRHNA, CDR2 SNTAGT. This CDR3 is built from 14 residues. CDR3 sequence: CASSRWSTGYGYTF. In nucleotides, the CDR3 is TGTGCCAGCAGTCGGTGGTCGACGGGCTATGGCTACACCTTC.

This chain connects TRBV30 to TRBJ2-7; tentative D call: TRBD1 (6 bases). The CDR3 is 13 residues long. Per germline, CDR1 GTSNPN and CDR2 SVGIG (reference sequence). Trimming pared 5 bases from V and 1 base from J, leaving 12 bases between. CDR3 DNA sequence: TGTGCCTGGGAGGACAGCTGGTCCTACGAGCAGTACTTC. Protein: CAWEDSWSYEQYF.

The chain is built from TRBV21-1 and TRBJ2-7; the tabulated D call, TRBD2, remains unverified against the DNA. TRBV21-1 is tagged as a pseudogene. The CDR3 totals 15 residues. The CDR3 DNA follows: TGTGCCAGCAGCAAGGTACCGGGGAGCCTCTACGAGCAGTACTTC. Protein product: CASSKVPGSLYEQYF.